This entry concerns a single T cell receptor (beta chain). This clone's antigen is unknown. No base qualities exist here, and no much larger clone lies one base off it. Each collaborating institution followed its own protocols to collect whole blood in K2EDTA tubes. For TCRbeta analysis, collaborator samples were shipped as frozen whole blood, as isolated PBMCs, or as DNA extracted from either sample type. TCRbeta CDR3 regions were amplified from genomic DNA using the immunoSEQ Assay, a bias-controlled multiplex PCR. As for how the authors treated the data: Within the assay, amplification of reference gene primers was used to estimate how many nucleated cells each sample contained. To quantify the absolute abundance of each unique TCRbeta CDR3 rearrangement, sequence reads were collapsed and filtered. For each sample, productive Simpson clonality was calculated as the square root of Simpson's diversity index across productive rearrangements. The source is immuneACCESS, and TCRdb retained only in-frame sequences with V and J called. Part of the clones is not carried over; for the studies checked, unresolved V genes explain less than half of this, and the remainder is unexplained. V and J calls plus clone size are reproduced from that table; the DNA served to infer D and trimming. This sample comprises about 73,000 clones, 90% of them detected only once. The ten largest clones capture 15% to 20% of the sample.

The sample comes from a study of blood T cell repertoires in COVID-19 (dated by TCRdb to 2018 to 2021). Some background on the complete study: Samples covering the acute and convalescent phases of COVID-19 were provided by collaborators in the United States, Italy and Spain. The repertoires were released in a freely available public database intended as a resource for research on the immune response to SARS-CoV-2. The samples were drawn from two sources: the first 160 participants of the ongoing ImmuneRACE study, and about 1,300 subjects contributed by 6 global collaborators. Where available, HLA class I and class II types were taken from metadata supplied by the sample provider and were not determined by assay-based typing. The prospective study material was composed of cDNA or gDNA derived from T cells, B-cell-depleted T cells, or PBMCs. The sample metadata nearly always contained a de-identified subject ID, COVID-19 status, age in years and sex. Subjects who had been exposed to COVID-19, were actively infected with it, or had recovered from it provided the deeply sampled blood TCRbeta repertoires that made up the dataset. Results and caveats for the whole study, not just this receptor: The amount of clinical and demographic metadata varied by source and participant and was provided uncurated.

CDR1 and CDR2, per the germline V gene, are SGHTA and FQGNSA. Trimming leaves V shorter by 4 bases and J shorter by 0 bases, with the junction holding 0 bases beyond the gene matches. The CDR3 measures 14 amino acids from cysteine to phenylalanine. Here the CDR3 DNA is all that survives: 42 bases in frame from base 1. The origin of this receptor is an elderly woman with active or convalescent COVID-19. The sequence is built from TRBV7-2 and TRBJ2-5; TRBD1 matches 9 bases in the middle. The sample consisted of peripheral blood. The DNA is as follows: TGTGCCAGCAGCTGGACAGGGGACCAAGAGACCCAGTACTTC. It translates to CASSWTGDQETQYF. The CDR3 plus the reference TRBV7-2 and TRBJ2-5 genes for the other parts give the full variable domain: GAGVSQSPSNKVTEKGKDVELRCDPISGHTALYWYRQSLGQGLEFLIYFQGNSAPDKSGLPSDRFSAERTGGSVSTLTIQRTQQEDSAVYLCASSWTGDQETQYFGPGTRLLVL.